This T cell receptor beta chain derives from a study of brain T cells in children with intractable seizures. Repertoires were generated with immunoSEQ multiplex PCR, while TCRdb's copy carries only in-frame clones and drops some. The sample records hundreds of thousands of clones, over 90% being singletons. Study results and caveats: Pre- and post-surgery blood differed in depth, so pre-surgery absences may be undersampling.

Comments on this clone: Its cognate antigen is unknown.

Indicated time point: blood from clinic visit 5 months post-surgery; TSC patient then seizure free. Sequencing was limited to surgery cases with top T cell transcript signatures in brain tissue. Patients received at least one anti-epileptic drug before surgery. The CDR3 extends over 13 amino acids. Germline V gene data show CDR1 as ENHRY and CDR2 as SYGVKD. V lost 8 bases and J lost 2, with 10 bases in between. Here the sequenced sample was peripheral blood, taken approximately 5 months after surgery. The chain links TRBV10-3 to TRBJ1-5; tentatively, D is TRBD1 (6 bases). The clonotype was recovered from a boy in the first two years of life with tuberous sclerosis and intractable seizures. CDR3 sequence: CAIRAGGNQPQHF. The CDR3 DNA reads TGTGCCATCCGAGCAGGGGGCAATCAGCCCCAGCATTTT.